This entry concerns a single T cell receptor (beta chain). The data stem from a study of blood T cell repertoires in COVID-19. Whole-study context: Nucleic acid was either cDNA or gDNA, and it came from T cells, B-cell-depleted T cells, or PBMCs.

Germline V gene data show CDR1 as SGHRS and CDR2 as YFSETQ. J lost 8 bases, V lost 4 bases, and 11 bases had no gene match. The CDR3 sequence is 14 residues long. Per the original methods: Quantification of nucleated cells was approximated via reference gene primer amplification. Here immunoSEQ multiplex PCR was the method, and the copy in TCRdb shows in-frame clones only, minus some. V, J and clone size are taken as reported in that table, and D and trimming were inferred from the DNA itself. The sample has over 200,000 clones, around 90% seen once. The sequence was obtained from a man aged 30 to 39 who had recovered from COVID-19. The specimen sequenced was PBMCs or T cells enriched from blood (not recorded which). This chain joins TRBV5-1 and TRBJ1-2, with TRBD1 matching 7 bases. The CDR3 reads CASSSQGQVGGYTF. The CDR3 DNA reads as TGCGCCAGCAGCAGCCAAGGACAGGTTGGAGGCTACACCTTC.